These 10 T cell receptor beta chains originate from one sample sequenced in a study of Graves' ophthalmopathy and Graves' hyperthyroidism. Amplifying from RNA transcripts, the study obtained TCR beta CDR3 regions. An initial RT-PCR round employing HTBI primers preceded a second-round multiplex PCR. TCRdb redid the calling of the multiplex PCR reads with MiXCR, one entry per CDR3 protein. Of 1 million to 1.3 million distinct CDR3 sequences in the sample, 35% to 40% were seen once. Sequenced: peripheral blood or thyroid tissue (not recorded which). The source is an adult man with Graves' hyperthyroidism.

This clonotype was observed once. This may come from a read error, since a much larger clone is one base off. The chain employs TRBV10-3 and TRBJ1-6; possibly TRBD1 for D (5 bases). The germline V gene encodes CDR1 ENHRY and CDR2 SYGVKD. The CDR3 is 15 amino acids. Trimming took 11 bases from V and 0 from J, leaving 14 bases between them. This CDR3 reads CASGDGGSYNSPLHF. The CDR3, as DNA: TGTGCCTCGGGGGACGGGGGCTCCTATAATTCACCCCTCCACTTT.

This clonotype was observed many times. The rearrangement uses TRBV20-1 and TRBJ2-7; 9 bases line up with TRBD1. Per germline, CDR1 DFQATT and CDR2 SNEGSKA (reference sequence). V trimming: 2 bases; J trimming: 3 bases; junction bases outside the gene matches: 14. The CDR3 has 17 amino acids. The CDR3 sequence: CSARFTGGIPSLYEQYF. The CDR3 DNA sequence: TGCAGTGCTAGATTCACAGGGGGCATCCCCTCTCTCTACGAGCAGTACTTC.

J is TRBJ2-5 and V is TRBV20-1, with D perhaps TRBD1 or TRBD2 (5 bases each). Germline V gene data show CDR1 as DFQATT and CDR2 as SNEGSKA (reference sequence). V gave up 7 bases and J gave up 7 bases, with 13 bases separating them. The length of the CDR3 is 11 residues. CDR3 region: CSEGRDGTQYF. In nucleotides, the CDR3 is TGCAGTGAGGGCAGGGACGGGACCCAGTACTTC.

V gene TRBV24-1 combines with J gene TRBJ2-5; 7 nucleotides align to TRBD1. The length of the CDR3 is 12 residues. Trimming removed 9 bases from V and 5 bases from J; junction bases left unmatched: 5. CDR1 and CDR2 from the germline V gene are KGHDR and SFDVKD. CDR3 coding DNA: TGTGCCACCGAACTCAGGGGGGAGACCCAGTACTTC. Translation: CATELRGETQYF.

This clonotype was found a few times. The V gene is TRBV11-2, the J gene TRBJ2-7; TRBD2 agrees at 7 bases. This CDR3 spans 16 amino acids. In germline, CDR1 is SGHAT, CDR2 FQNNGV. Germline trimming cut 2 bases from V and 3 bases from J; bases unmatched to any gene: 10. This chain's CDR3 is CASSLPRLADYYEQYF. Here the CDR3 DNA reads TGTGCCAGCAGCTTACCGAGGCTAGCGGATTACTACGAGCAGTACTTC.

This clonotype appeared a few times. This may be a read error: a much more frequent sequence differs by one nucleotide. The chain couples TRBV7-9 to TRBJ1-4, with D possibly TRBD1 on 6 matching bases. The CDR3 extends over 15 amino acids. The V gene's germline CDR1 is SEHNR and CDR2 FQNEAQ (reference sequence). Trimming stripped 5 bases from V and 8 bases from J, with 18 bases between. The CDR3 bases are TGTGCCAGCAGCACTAGACAGGCTAGCGGGGAAAAACTGTTTTTT. As protein: CASSTRQASGEKLFF.

This chain connects TRBV20-1 to TRBJ2-7, with D tentatively TRBD2 (6 bases). Trimming took 5 bases from V and 0 from J, leaving 14 bases between them. The germline CDR1 and CDR2 sequences are DFQATT and SNEGSKA (reference sequence). CDR3 size: 14 residues. CDR3 region: CSAGSSESSYEQYF. The CDR3 nucleotides are TGCAGTGCTGGATCTAGCGAAAGCTCCTACGAGCAGTACTTC.

The genes are TRBV10-3 and TRBJ1-6; 9 positions agree with TRBD1. V was pared by 6 bases and J by 7 bases, with 10 bases of the junction left unmatched. The CDR3 is made up of 16 amino acids. Germline V CDR1 and CDR2: ENHRY, SYGVKD. The CDR3 nucleotides read TGTGCCATCAGGAGCTCCAAAGGGACAGGGAATTCACCCCTCCACTTT. The encoded protein is CAIRSSKGTGNSPLHF.

The table lists this clonotype with many counts. The chain couples TRBV2 to TRBJ1-2, with 8 bases aligning to TRBD1. CDR1 and CDR2 from the germline V gene are SNHLY and FYNNEI. This CDR3 comprises 14 residues. The V gene end was trimmed by 3 bases and the J gene end by 2 bases; junction bases not matched to a gene: 2. In nucleotides, the CDR3 is TGTGCCAGCAGTGAGGGGACAGGCAACTATGGCTACACCTTC. It yields the protein CASSEGTGNYGYTF.

This clonotype was counted at least ten times. This rearrangement joins TRBV4-3 to TRBJ2-5; D uncertain. The CDR3 is 13 residues long. Trimming left V 0 bases short and J 7 bases short, with 9 bases between. Looked up from germline, CDR1 is LGHNA and CDR2 is YSLEER. The CDR3 DNA reads as TGCGCCAGCAGCCAAGACTCCCTCGGGACCCAGTACTTC. Encoded protein: CASSQDSLGTQYF.